This is a list of T cell receptor beta chains from one sample in a study of beta chain features in type 1 diabetes. The repertoire was sequenced with immunoSEQ multiplex PCR; TCRdb's copy has only in-frame clones and lacks some. The sample holds over 350,000 clones, more than 13% seen once. The sequenced material came from naive CD4+ T cells from blood. The origin of the receptors is a woman between 18 and 29 years old in good health. Both conserved end residues are part of each CDR3.

CDR3 | V | length
CASSTSGLAGDYEQYF | TRBV28 | 16
CASSQDINRFGNEQFF | TRBV4-2 | 16
CASSLVWQSSYEQYF | TRBV7-9 | 15
CASSLDQDTQYF | TRBV11-3 | 12
CAISESGGDNEQFF | TRBV10-3 | 14
CSGQGYGYTF | TRBV20-1 | 10
CAWTTSGGGYF | TRBV30 | 11
CSVGEEGFDYGYTF | TRBV29-1 | 14
CATSRDQGNSYEQYF | TRBV15 | 15
CASSSNTGVPTYEQYF | TRBV27 | 16
CASSGQAASYNEQFF | TRBV6-1 | 15
CASSLPGLAGGHEQYF | TRBV7-2 | 16
CAISETGNGLGETQYF | TRBV10-3 | 16
CATSRDPSSGNTIYF | TRBV15 | 15
CASRTGTSASISTDTQYF | TRBV11-2 | 18
CAWSVGGNDGYTF | TRBV30 | 13
CASSLNGQTYEQYF | TRBV19 | 14
CAWSEQGHYNEQFF | TRBV30 | 14
CASSFSGGSGANVLTF | TRBV27 | 16
CASSPESGTSSYEQYF | TRBV5-1 | 16
CASSYSGQGEGQPQHF | TRBV7-9 | 16
CASSPEGSNNQPQHF | TRBV7-2 | 15
CASSVSADSYNEQFF | TRBV9 | 15
CASSLRGRETQYF | TRBV5-4 | 13
CASSLDSTYGYTF | TRBV7-2 | 13
CASSLELAGGEQYF | TRBV7-8 | 14
CASSQGTGEDYGYTF | TRBV23-1 | 15
CASSLTGPNTEAFF | TRBV7-3 | 14
CSVDLRQSGEKLFF | TRBV29-1 | 14
CASSLALGSFQYF | TRBV7-9 | 13
CAIRGLAGEGNEQFF | TRBV10-3 | 15
CASSYTNNEQFF | TRBV7-8 | 12
CASSLLQGRNIQYF | TRBV11-2 | 14
CASSSRGSGANVLTF | TRBV7-9 | 15
CASSPGQDSYEQYF | TRBV7-2 | 14
CASSFSGTTTGANVLTF | TRBV4-2 | 17
CASSMRDEQYF | TRBV19 | 11
CASSQGGTSGRRDEQFF | TRBV4-2 | 17
CAWSEGINTEAFF | TRBV30 | 13
CASSEPGQSDEQYF | TRBV7-9 | 14
CAWGETGSGKLFF | TRBV30 | 13
CSVFRTGGTEAFF | TRBV29-1 | 13